This TCR beta chain was profiled in a study of cytomegalovirus exposure and HLA in healthy donors. The CDR3 length is 14 residues. CDR1 and CDR2 (germline): MDHEN, SYDVKM. V was cut by 5 bases and J by 8 bases, with 16 bases left in between. Turning to this clone: Antigen unknown.

Primers: 60 Vbeta forward and 13 Jbeta reverse. Generated by immunoSEQ multiplex PCR, the TCRdb table keeps only in-frame clones and is missing some. This table holds roughly 160,000 clones, about 77% found once. Study outcomes and limitations: The only immune exposure information that was available was CMV serostatus. CMV antigen specificity of a few CMV-associated chains was confirmed in vitro.

This chain connects TRBV28 to TRBJ1-5; maybe TRBD1 (6 bases). Specimen: PBMCs. This sequence originates from a woman between 45 and 65 years old in good health and CMV-seronegative. The CDR3: CASSPFSGAKPQHF. The CDR3 DNA follows: TGTGCCAGCAGTCCCTTTTCAGGGGCAAAGCCCCAGCATTTT.